This T cell receptor beta chain was identified in a study of T cells after yellow fever vaccination. Using its own MiXCR run on the 5' RACE reads, TCRdb lists one record per CDR3 protein. There are 250,000 to 300,000 distinct CDR3 sequences in the sample; 8.7% occur only once, and 3% to 4% lies in the top ten. This clonotype turned up a few times. Per germline, CDR1 SSHAT and CDR2 FNYEAQ (reference sequence). This CDR3 region has 15 residues. V was shortened by 5 bases and J by 4 bases, with 15 bases between the two germline ends. The sequences come from CD4+ T cells sorted from PBMCs, collected 5 days after the yellow fever booster vaccination. The gene calls are TRBV7-7 and TRBJ2-1; D may be TRBD2 (5 bases). The TCR sequence derives from a man between 18 and 29 years old who received the YFV17D yellow fever vaccine. CDR3 nucleotides: TGTGCCAGCAGCACCTATCCGGGATCTTACAATGAGCAGTTCTTC. Its translation is CASSTYPGSYNEQFF.